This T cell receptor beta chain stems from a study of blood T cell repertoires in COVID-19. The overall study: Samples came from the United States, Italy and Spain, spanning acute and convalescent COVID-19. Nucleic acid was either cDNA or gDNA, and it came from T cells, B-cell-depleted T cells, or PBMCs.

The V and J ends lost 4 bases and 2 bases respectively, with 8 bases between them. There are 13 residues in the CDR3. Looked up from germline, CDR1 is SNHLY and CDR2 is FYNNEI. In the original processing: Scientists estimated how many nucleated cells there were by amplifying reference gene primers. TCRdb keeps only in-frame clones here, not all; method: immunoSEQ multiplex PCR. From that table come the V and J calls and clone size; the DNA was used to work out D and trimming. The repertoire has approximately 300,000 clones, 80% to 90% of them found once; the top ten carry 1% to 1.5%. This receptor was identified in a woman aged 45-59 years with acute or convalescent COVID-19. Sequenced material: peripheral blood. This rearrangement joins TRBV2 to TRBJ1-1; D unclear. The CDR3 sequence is CASSVGENTEAFF. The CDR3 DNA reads TGTGCCAGCAGTGTCGGTGAAAACACTGAAGCTTTCTTT.